The clone carrying this T cell receptor (beta chain) showed up just a few times. Patients selected for sequencing had displayed CD8+CD57+ cell expansion by flow cytometry. It was genomic DNA that served as the template for profiling TCR beta VDJ and CDR3. MiXCR, run by TCRdb on the reads, gives a single entry per CDR3 protein. The table shows 450,000 to 550,000 distinct CDR3 sequences, with approximately 33% occurring only once. This sample is drawn from a study of CD8+CD57+ T cells in acquired aplastic anemia. Input material: sorted CD4+, CD8+, or CD8+CD57+ T cells (not recorded which) from PBMCs. This clonotype originated in a human donor with aplastic anemia.

CDR3 region: CASRAGPQTYAFF. For the CDR3, the DNA is TGTGCCAGCAGAGCCGGACCTCAAACCTACGCTTTCTTT. The V gene is TRBV7-2, the J gene TRBJ1-1; no clear D gene. The CDR3 runs 13 residues. The germline V gene has CDR1 SGHTA and CDR2 FQGNSA. Deletions cut 6 bases from V and 11 bases from J, with 19 bases between.